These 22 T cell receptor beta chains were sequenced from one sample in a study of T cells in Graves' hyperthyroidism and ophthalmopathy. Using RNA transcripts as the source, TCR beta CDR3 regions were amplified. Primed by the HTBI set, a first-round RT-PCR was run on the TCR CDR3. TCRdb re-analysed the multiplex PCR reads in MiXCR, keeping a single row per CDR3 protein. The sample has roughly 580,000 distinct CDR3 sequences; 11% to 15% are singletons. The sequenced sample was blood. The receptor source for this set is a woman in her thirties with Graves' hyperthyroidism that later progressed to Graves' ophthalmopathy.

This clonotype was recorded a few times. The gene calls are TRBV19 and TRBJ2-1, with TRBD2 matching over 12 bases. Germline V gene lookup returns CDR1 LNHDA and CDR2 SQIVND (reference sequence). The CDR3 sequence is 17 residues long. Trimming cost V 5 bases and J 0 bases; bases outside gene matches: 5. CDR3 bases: TGTGCCAGTAGTCGACTAGCGGGAGCCGGCTCCTACAATGAGCAGTTCTTC. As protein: CASSRLAGAGSYNEQFF.

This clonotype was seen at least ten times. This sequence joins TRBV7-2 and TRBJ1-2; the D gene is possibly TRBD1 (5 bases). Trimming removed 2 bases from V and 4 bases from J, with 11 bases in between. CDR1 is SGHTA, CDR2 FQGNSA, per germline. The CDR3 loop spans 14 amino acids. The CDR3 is CASSLIGTPYGYTF. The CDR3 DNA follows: TGTGCCAGCAGCTTAATCGGGACGCCCTATGGCTACACCTTC.

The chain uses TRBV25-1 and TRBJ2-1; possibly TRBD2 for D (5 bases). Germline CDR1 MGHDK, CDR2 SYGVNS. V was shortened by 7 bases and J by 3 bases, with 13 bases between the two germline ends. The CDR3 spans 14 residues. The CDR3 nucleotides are TGTGCCAGCACCGAATCGGGATTCTACAATGAGCAGTTCTTC. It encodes CASTESGFYNEQFF.

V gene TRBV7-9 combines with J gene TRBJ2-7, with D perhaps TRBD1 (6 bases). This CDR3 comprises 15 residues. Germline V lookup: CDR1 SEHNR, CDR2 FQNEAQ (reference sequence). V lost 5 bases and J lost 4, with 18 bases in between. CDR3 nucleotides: TGTGCCAGCAGCCCTAACACAGGGTACGATTACGAGCAGTACTTC. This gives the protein CASSPNTGYDYEQYF.

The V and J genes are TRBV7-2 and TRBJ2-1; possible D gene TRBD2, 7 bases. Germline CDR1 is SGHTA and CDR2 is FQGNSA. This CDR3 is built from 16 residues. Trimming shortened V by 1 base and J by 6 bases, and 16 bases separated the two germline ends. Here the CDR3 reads CASSLVGTRGGNEQFF. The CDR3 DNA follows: TGTGCCAGCAGCTTAGTCGGAACTAGGGGGGGCAATGAGCAGTTCTTC.

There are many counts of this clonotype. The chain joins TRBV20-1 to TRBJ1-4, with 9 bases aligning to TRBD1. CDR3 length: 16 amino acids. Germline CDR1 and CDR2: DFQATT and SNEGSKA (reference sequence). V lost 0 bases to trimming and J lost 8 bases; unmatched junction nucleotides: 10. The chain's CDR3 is CSARDWSGQGREKLFF. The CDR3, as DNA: TGCAGTGCTAGAGATTGGTCGGGACAGGGTAGGGAAAAACTGTTTTTT.

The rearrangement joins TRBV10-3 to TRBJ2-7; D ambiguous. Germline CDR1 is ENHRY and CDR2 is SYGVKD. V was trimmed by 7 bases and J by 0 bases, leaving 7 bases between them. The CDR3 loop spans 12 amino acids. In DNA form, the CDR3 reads TGTGCCATCAACCAGACCTCCTACGAGCAGTACTTC. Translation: CAINQTSYEQYF.

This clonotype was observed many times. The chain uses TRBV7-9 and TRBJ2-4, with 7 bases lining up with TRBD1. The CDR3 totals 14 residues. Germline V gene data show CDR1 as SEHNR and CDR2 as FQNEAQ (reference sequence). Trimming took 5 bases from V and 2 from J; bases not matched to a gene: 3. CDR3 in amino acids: CASSATGSKNIQYF. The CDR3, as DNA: TGTGCCAGCAGCGCGACAGGGTCCAAAAACATTCAGTACTTC.

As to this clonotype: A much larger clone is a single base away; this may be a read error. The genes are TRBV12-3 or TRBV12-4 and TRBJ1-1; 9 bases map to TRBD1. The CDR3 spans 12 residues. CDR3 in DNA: TGTGCCGGCAGTTCAGACAGGGGGACGGCTTTCTTT. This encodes CAGSSDRGTAFF.

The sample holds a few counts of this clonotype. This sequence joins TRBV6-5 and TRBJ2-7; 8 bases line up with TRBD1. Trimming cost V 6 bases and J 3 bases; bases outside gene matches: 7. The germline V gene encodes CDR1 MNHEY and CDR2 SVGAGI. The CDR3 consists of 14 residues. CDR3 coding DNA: TGTGCCAGCAGGTTACGGACAGGGATCTACGAGCAGTACTTC. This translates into CASRLRTGIYEQYF.

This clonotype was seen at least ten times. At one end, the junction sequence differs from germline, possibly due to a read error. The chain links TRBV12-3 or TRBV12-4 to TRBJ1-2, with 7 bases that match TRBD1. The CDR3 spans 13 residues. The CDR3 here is CASSSQRDSPYNF. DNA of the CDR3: TGTGCCAGCAGTTCCCAAAGGGACAGCCCGTACAACTTC.

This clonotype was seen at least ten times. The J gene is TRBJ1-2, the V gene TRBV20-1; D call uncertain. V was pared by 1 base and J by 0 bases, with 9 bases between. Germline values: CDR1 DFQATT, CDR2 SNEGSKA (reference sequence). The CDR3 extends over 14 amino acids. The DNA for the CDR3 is TGCAGTGCTAGAGCCCTCCCCCCTAACTATGGCTACACCTTC. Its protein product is CSARALPPNYGYTF.

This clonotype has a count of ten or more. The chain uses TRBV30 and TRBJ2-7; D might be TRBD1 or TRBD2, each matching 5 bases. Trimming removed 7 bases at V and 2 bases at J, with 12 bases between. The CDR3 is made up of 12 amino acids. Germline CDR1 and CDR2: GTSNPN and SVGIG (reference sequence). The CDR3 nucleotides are TGTGCCTTACAGGACTCGGCCTACGAGCAGTACTTC. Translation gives CALQDSAYEQYF. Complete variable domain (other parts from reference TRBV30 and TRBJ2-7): SQTIHQWPATLVQPVGSPLSLECTVEGTSNPNLYWYRQAAGRGLQLLFYSVGIGQISSEVPQNLSASRPQDRQFILSSKKLLLSDSGFYLCALQDSAYEQYFGPGTRLTVT.

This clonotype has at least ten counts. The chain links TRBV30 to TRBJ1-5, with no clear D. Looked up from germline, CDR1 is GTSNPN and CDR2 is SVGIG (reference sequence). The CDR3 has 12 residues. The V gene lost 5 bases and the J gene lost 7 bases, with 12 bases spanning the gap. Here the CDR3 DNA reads TGTGCCTGGTTCAGGATGGTCCAGCCCCAGCATTTT. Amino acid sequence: CAWFRMVQPQHF.

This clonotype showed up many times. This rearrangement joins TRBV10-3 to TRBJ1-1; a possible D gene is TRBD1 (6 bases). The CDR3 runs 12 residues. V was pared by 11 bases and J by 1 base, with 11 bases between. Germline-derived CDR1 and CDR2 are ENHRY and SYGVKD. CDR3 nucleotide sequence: TGTGCCGTCTCACAGGGGAACACTGAAGCTTTCTTT. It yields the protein CAVSQGNTEAFF.

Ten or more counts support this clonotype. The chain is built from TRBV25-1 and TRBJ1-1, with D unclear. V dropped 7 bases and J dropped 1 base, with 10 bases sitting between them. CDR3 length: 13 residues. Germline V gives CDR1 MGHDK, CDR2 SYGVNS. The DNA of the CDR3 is TGTGCCAGCAAGGCAGAGACGAACACTGAAGCTTTCTTT. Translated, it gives CASKAETNTEAFF. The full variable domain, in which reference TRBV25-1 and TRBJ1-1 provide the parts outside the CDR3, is EADIYQTPRYLVIGTGKKITLECSQTMGHDKMYWYQQDPGMELHLIHYSYGVNSTEKGDLSSESTVSRIRTEHFPLTLESARPSHTSQYLCASKAETNTEAFFGQGTRLTVV.

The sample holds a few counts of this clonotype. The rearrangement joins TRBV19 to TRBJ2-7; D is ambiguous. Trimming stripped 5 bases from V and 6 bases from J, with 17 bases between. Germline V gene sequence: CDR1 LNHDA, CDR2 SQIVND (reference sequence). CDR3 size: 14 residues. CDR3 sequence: CASSPMTSKSEQYF. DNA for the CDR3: TGTGCCAGTAGTCCTATGACCAGTAAAAGCGAGCAGTACTTC.

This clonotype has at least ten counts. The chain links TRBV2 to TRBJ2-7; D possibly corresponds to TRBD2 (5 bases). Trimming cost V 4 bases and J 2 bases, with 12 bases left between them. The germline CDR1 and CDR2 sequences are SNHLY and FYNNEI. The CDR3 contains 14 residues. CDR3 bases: TGTGCCAGCAGTGCTCAGCGGAGGACCTACGAGCAGTACTTC. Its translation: CASSAQRRTYEQYF.

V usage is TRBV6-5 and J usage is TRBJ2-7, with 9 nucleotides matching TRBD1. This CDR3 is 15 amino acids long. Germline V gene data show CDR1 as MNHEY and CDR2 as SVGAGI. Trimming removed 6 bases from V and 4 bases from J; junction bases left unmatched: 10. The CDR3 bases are TGTGCCAGCAGCTACCACAGGGGGCGTGGGTACGAGCAGTACTTC. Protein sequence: CASSYHRGRGYEQYF.

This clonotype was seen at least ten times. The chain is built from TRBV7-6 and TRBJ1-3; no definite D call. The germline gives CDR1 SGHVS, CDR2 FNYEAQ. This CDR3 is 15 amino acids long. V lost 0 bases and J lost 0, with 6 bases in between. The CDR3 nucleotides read TGTGCCAGCAGCTTAGCCTGGGGCTCTGGAAACACCATATATTTT. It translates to CASSLAWGSGNTIYF.

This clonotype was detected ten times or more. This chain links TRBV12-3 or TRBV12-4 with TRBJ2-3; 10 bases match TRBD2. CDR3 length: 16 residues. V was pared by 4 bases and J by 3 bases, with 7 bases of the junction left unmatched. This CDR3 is CASSSQAGGGTDTQYF. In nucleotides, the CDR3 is TGTGCCAGCAGTTCCCAAGCGGGGGGGGGAACAGATACGCAGTATTTT.

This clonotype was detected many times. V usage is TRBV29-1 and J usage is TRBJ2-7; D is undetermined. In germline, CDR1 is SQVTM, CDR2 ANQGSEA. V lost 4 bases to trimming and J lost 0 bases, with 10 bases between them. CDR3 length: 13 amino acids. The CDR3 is CSVGRLNSYEQYF. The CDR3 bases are TGCAGCGTTGGACGGCTAAACTCCTACGAGCAGTACTTC.